This is a list of T cell receptor beta chains from one sample in a study of patients and donors after allogeneic stem cell transplantation. TCRdb reanalysed the RT-PCR reads using MiXCR and keeps one entry per CDR3 protein. The table has a few hundred thousand distinct CDR3 sequences, 38% seen once. Sequenced material: blood, either unsorted or a sorted T cell fraction (not recorded which). Receptors were obtained from a human donor who was either an allogeneic HSCT recipient or a stem cell or donor lymphocyte infusion donor (not recorded which). It is not recorded whose cells these are; they may come from a transplant donor. The CDR3 runs from the conserved cysteine through the conserved F or W. The order of the fields is CDR3 protein, V gene.

CASTLQGLQETQYF	TRBV5-1
CASSQVSSGGGNEQFF	TRBV4-3
CASSLGAGQETQYF	TRBV12-3/TRBV12-4
CASKTDDISNQPQHF	TRBV2
CASSYSPDTETQYF	TRBV6-6
CSARVGPLNNEQFF	TRBV20-1
CATLTEPEETQYF	TRBV24-1
CASSLMQGVVTDTQYF	TRBV12-3/TRBV12-4
CASSLVAGGSEKLFF	TRBV5-1
CASSPRAGGSGNTEAFF	TRBV19
CASSLGQINYGYTF	TRBV7-9
CASSYSGRDEKLFF	TRBV6-5
CASSVEWGPGANVLTF	TRBV9
CSAPPFDPGIYNEQFF	TRBV20-1